Below are 18 T cell receptor beta chains sequenced from a single sample in a study of shared clonotypes between healthy human individuals. Assay used: immunoSEQ multiplex PCR; TCRdb lists only in-frame clones, some missing. The sample contains about 560,000 clones, roughly four fifths of which appear only once. Source material: PBMCs. The receptors here all came from a woman between 40 and 50 years old in good health. Some clones in this sample may be carry-over from other donors' samples.

This clone was observed once. The genes are TRBV6-5 and TRBJ2-5; D not resolved. Per germline, CDR1 MNHEY and CDR2 SVGAGI. The CDR3 has 12 residues. Trimming shortened V by 10 bases and J by 3 bases, and 12 bases separated the two germline ends. The CDR3 coding sequence is TGTGCCACCGGACGGACCAAAGAGACCCAGTACTTC. Protein: CATGRTKETQYF.

The genes are TRBV10-1 and TRBJ2-1; D not resolved. Germline lookup yields CDR1 WNHNN and CDR2 SYGVQD (reference sequence). The V gene lost 3 bases and the J gene lost 5 bases, with 17 bases spanning the gap. The CDR3 runs to 16 residues. CDR3 loop: CASSDRSLPGDNEQFF. CDR3 DNA sequence: TGCGCCAGCAGTGATAGGAGTCTCCCTGGAGACAATGAGCAGTTCTTC.

CDR3: CASTRGGVETQYF. CDR3 nucleotides: TGTGCCAGCACCCGAGGGGGGGTAGAGACCCAGTACTTC. The chain carries TRBV2 and TRBJ2-5; D perhaps matches TRBD2 (7 bases). Between the trimmed V and J ends, which lost 7 bases and 4 bases, there was a span of 13 bases. This CDR3 region has 13 residues. The germline CDR1 and CDR2 sequences are SNHLY and FYNNEI. The complete variable domain, with remaining parts taken from reference TRBV2 and TRBJ2-5, reads EPEVTQTPSHQVTQMGQEVILRCVPISNHLYFYWYRQILGQKVEFLVSFYNNEISEKSEIFDDQFSVERPDGSNFTLKIRSTKLEDSAMYFCASTRGGVETQYFGPGTRLLVL.

The V call is TRBV5-1, the J call TRBJ2-3; D unclear. The germline gives CDR1 SGHRS, CDR2 YFSETQ. This CDR3 has 14 amino acids. V lost 1 base and J 5 bases, leaving 11 bases between the germline ends. The CDR3 nucleotides are TGCGCCAGCAGCTTGAGGGTGGTGGAAGATACGCAGTATTTT. Protein sequence: CASSLRVVEDTQYF.

Here the CDR3 DNA reads TGTGCCAGCAGCGTAGACAAGAACTATGGCTACACCTTC. It translates to CASSVDKNYGYTF. The rearrangement uses TRBV9 and TRBJ1-2; no firm D call. The CDR3 is 13 amino acids. From germline, CDR1 is SGDLS and CDR2 YYNGEE. V was trimmed by 0 bases and J by 2 bases, leaving 5 bases between them.

With respect to this clone: This sequence may be a read error, since a much larger clone differs from it by one base. The chain employs TRBV7-6 and TRBJ1-1, with D unresolved. CDR1 SGHVS and CDR2 FNYEAQ come from the germline V gene. The CDR3 is 13 residues long. V shed 1 base and J shed 5 bases, with 8 bases lying between them. CDR3 bases: TGTGCCAGCAGCTTAGACGGGAGGACTGAAGCTTTCTTT. This codes for CASSLDGRTEAFF.

For this clone: Other DNA sequences from this sample encode an identical CDR3 as well. The gene calls are TRBV7-3 and TRBJ1-1, with TRBD1 as a possible D gene (5 bases). The V gene's germline CDR1 is SGHTA and CDR2 FQGTGA. Trimming removed 5 bases from V and 0 bases from J, with 10 bases in between. The length of the CDR3 is 14 residues. CDR3 bases: TGTGCCAGCAGCGCTACAGGACTGAACACTGAAGCTTTCTTT. As protein: CASSATGLNTEAFF.

To note about this clone: At the DNA level, this CDR3 is encoded by other sequences in the same sample as well. The chain links TRBV29-1 to TRBJ1-2; possible D gene TRBD1, 6 bases. The ends were cut back, 3 bases at V and 8 bases at J, with 13 bases in the middle. This CDR3 has 12 amino acids. The germline gives CDR1 SQVTM, CDR2 ANQGSEA. The CDR3 spells CSVEGQGYGYTF. CDR3 in DNA: TGCAGCGTTGAGGGGCAGGGGTACGGCTACACCTTC.

V gene TRBV4-1 combines with J gene TRBJ2-2; tentatively, D is TRBD2 (6 bases). The V end lost 4 bases, the J end lost 14 bases, and 17 bases lay between the germline ends. Germline V lookup: CDR1 MGHRA, CDR2 YSYEKL. The CDR3 consists of 13 residues. The CDR3 spells CASSRREGEDLFF. Here the CDR3 DNA reads TGCGCCAGCAGCCGGCGGGAAGGAGAGGACCTGTTTTTT.

This clone has just a few counts. The gene calls are TRBV9 and TRBJ2-1; 9 bases are a match to TRBD2. Germline loops: CDR1 SGDLS, CDR2 YYNGEE. Germline trimming cut 4 bases from V and 3 bases from J; bases unmatched to any gene: 8. This CDR3 has 16 residues. The CDR3 is CASSPRASGVYNEQFF. DNA of the CDR3: TGTGCCAGCAGCCCCAGGGCTAGCGGGGTCTACAATGAGCAGTTCTTC.

The chain joins TRBV28 to TRBJ1-3; no clear D. Germline CDR1 is MDHEN and CDR2 is SYDVKM. This CDR3 spans 14 amino acids. V dropped 1 base and J dropped 4 bases, with 8 bases sitting between them. This CDR3 reads CASSLFGRGNTIYF. The DNA for the CDR3 is TGTGCCAGCAGTTTATTCGGGAGGGGAAACACCATATATTTT.

In the case of this clone: Other DNA sequences in the sample encode the same CDR3. The chain joins TRBV7-8 to TRBJ2-7; perhaps D is TRBD1 or TRBD2 (5 bases each). Per the germline V gene, CDR1 is SGHVS and CDR2 is FQNEAQ. V was cut by 3 bases and J by 0 bases, with 12 bases left in between. This CDR3 spans 15 amino acids. CDR3 region: CASSFGASGSYEQYF. DNA for the CDR3: TGTGCCAGCAGCTTTGGGGCCAGCGGCTCCTACGAGCAGTACTTC.

The rearrangement links TRBV15 to TRBJ1-2; D gene ambiguous. The germline V gene has CDR1 LNHNV and CDR2 YYDKDF (reference sequence). The CDR3 spans 15 residues. Trimming pared 5 bases from V and 1 base from J, leaving 14 bases between. The CDR3 nucleotides read TGTGCCACCAGCGTCGGATCAAGACTTAACTATGGCTACACCTTC. Translated, it gives CATSVGSRLNYGYTF.

The V gene is TRBV5-4, the J gene TRBJ2-7; D gene unclear. V was pared by 4 bases and J by 6 bases, with 8 bases between. Per the germline V gene, CDR1 is SGHNT and CDR2 is YYREEE (reference sequence). CDR3 length: 11 amino acids. The CDR3 sequence is CASSRGGEQYF. The DNA of the CDR3 is TGTGCCAGCAGCCGAGGTGGCGAGCAGTACTTC.

The chain has TRBV4-2 and TRBJ2-3; perhaps TRBD2 as D (5 bases). V lost 0 bases and J 4 bases, leaving 11 bases between the germline ends. CDR1 is LGHNA and CDR2 is YNFKEQ in the germline V gene. CDR3 size: 15 residues. The DNA for the CDR3 is TGTGCCAGCAGCCAAGATCGGCGGGCAGCAGATACGCAGTATTTT. This gives the protein CASSQDRRAADTQYF.

The genes are TRBV7-2 and TRBJ1-4; no definite D call. CDR3 length equals 17 residues. The V and J ends lost 1 base and 4 bases respectively, with 16 bases between them. Germline CDR1 SGHTA, CDR2 FQGNSA. CDR3 in amino acids: CASSLGVRGGDNEKLFF. DNA of the CDR3: TGTGCCAGCAGCTTAGGGGTGCGGGGTGGGGATAATGAAAAACTGTTTTTT.

As to this clone: It is likely a read error: a sequence one base away is far more abundant. Other nucleotide sequences in the sample specify the same CDR3. V usage is TRBV30 and J usage is TRBJ2-5; tentatively, D is TRBD2 (5 bases). CDR3 size: 13 residues. The V gene's germline CDR1 is GTSNPN and CDR2 SVGIG (reference sequence). Trimming left V 2 bases short and J 4 bases short, with 11 bases between. In nucleotides, the CDR3 is TGTGCCTGGAGTCGACTGGCGGGAGAGACCCAGTACTTC. The encoded protein is CAWSRLAGETQYF.

This clone was picked up one time. The chain joins TRBV27 to TRBJ1-5; D gene uncertain. Trimming took 5 bases from V and 0 from J, leaving 11 bases between them. The CDR3 contains 15 residues. Germline assignment: CDR1 MNHEY and CDR2 SMNVEV (reference sequence). The DNA for the CDR3 is TGTGCCAGCAGTGCCTACTATGATAGCAATCAGCCCCAGCATTTT. Amino acid sequence: CASSAYYDSNQPQHF.